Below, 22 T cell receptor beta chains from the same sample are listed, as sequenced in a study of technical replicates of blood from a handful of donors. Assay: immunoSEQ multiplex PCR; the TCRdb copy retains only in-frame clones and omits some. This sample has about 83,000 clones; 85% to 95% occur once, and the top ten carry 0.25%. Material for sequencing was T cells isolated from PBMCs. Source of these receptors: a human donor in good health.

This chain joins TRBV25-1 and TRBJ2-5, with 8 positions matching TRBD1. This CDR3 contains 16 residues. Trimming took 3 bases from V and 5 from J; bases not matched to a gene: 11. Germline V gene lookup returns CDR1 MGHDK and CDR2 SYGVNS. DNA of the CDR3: TGTGCCAGCAGTGAGCCACGGGGCAGGGGGCTTGAGACCCAGTACTTC. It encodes CASSEPRGRGLETQYF.

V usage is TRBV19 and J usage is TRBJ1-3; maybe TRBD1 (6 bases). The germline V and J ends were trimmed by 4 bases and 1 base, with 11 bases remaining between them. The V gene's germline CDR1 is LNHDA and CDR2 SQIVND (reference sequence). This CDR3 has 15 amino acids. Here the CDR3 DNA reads TGTGCCAGTAGTACTACAGGGCGGTCTGGAAACACCATATATTTT. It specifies CASSTTGRSGNTIYF.

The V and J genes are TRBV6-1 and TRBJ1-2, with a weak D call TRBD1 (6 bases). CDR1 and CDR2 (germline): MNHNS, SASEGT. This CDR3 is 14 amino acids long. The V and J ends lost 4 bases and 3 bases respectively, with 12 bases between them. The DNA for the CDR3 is TGTGCCAGCAGTGTGACAGGAGGTGACTATGGCTACACCTTC. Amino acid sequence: CASSVTGGDYGYTF.

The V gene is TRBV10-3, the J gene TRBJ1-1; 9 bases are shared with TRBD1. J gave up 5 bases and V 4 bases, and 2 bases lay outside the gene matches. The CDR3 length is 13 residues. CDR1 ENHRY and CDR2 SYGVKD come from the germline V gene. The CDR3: CAISVDRGTEAFF. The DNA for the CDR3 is TGTGCCATCAGTGTAGACAGGGGGACTGAAGCTTTCTTT.

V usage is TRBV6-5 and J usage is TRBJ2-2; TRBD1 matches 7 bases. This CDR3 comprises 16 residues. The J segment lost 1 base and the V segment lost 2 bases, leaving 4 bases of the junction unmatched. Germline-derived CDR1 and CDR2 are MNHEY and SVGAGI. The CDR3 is CASSYRDRENTGELFF. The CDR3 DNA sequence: TGTGCCAGCAGTTACCGGGACAGAGAGAACACCGGGGAGCTGTTTTTT.

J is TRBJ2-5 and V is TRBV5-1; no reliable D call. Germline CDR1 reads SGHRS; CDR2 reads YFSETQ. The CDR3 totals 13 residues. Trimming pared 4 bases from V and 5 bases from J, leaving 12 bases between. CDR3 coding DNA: TGCGCCAGCAGCCCAGACGGCAGGGAGACCCAGTACTTC. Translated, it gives CASSPDGRETQYF. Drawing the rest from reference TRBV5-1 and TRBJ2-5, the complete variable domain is KAGVTQTPRYLIKTRGQQVTLSCSPISGHRSVSWYQQTPGQGLQFLFEYFSETQRNKGNFPGRFSGRQFSNSRSEMNVSTLELGDSALYLCASSPDGRETQYFGPGTRLLVL.

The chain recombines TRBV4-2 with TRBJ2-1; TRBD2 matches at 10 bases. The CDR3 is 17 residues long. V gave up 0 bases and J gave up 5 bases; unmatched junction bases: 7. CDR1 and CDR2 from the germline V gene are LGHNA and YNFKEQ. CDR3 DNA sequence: TGTGCCAGCAGCCAAGATCAAGCGGGGGGGCCCCACAATGAGCAGTTCTTC. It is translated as CASSQDQAGGPHNEQFF.

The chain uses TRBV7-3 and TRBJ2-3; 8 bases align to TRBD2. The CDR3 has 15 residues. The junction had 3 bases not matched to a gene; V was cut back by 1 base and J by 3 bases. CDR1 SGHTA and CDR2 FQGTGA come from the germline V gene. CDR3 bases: TGTGCCAGCAGCTTAAGGGCTAGCGGGACAGATACGCAGTATTTT. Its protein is CASSLRASGTDTQYF.

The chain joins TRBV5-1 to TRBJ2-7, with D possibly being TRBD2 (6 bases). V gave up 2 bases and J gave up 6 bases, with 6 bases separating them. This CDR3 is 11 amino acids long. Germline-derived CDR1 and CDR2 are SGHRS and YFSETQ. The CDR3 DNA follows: TGCGCCAGCAGCTTCGGGGGCGAGCAGTACTTC. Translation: CASSFGGEQYF.

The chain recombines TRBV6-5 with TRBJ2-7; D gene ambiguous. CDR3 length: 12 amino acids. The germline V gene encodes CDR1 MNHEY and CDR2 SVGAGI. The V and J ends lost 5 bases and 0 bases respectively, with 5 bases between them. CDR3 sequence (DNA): TGTGCCAGCAGTCCTAGCTCCTACGAGCAGTACTTC. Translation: CASSPSSYEQYF.

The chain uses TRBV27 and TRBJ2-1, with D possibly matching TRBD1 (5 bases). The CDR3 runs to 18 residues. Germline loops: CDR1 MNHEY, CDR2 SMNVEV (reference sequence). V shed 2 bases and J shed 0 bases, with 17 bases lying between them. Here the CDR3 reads CASSLRGILVNSYNEQFF. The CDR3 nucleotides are TGTGCCAGCAGTTTAAGGGGAATTCTGGTGAACTCCTACAATGAGCAGTTCTTC.

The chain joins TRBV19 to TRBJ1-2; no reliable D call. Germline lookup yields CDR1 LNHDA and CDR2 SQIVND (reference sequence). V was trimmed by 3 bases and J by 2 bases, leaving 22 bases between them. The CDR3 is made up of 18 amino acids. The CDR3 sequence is CASSIPTYQRTPNYGYTF. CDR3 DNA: TGTGCCAGTAGTATCCCTACCTACCAGCGAACCCCCAACTATGGCTACACCTTC. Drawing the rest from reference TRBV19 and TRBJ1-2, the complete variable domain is DGGITQSPKYLFRKEGQNVTLSCEQNLNHDAMYWYRQDPGQGLRLIYYSQIVNDFQKGDIAEGYSVSREKKESFPLTVTSAQKNPTAFYLCASSIPTYQRTPNYGYTFGSGTRLTVV.

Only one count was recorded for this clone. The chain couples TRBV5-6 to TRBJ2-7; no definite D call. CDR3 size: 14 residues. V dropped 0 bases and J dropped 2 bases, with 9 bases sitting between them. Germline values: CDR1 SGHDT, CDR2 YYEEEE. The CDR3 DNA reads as TGTGCCAGCAGCTTGGGACTGCCCACCTACGAGCAGTACTTC. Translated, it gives CASSLGLPTYEQYF. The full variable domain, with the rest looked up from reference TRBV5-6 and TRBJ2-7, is DAGVTQSPTHLIKTRGQQVTLRCSPKSGHDTVSWYQQALGQGPQFIFQYYEEEERQRGNFPDRFSGHQFPNYSSELNVNALLLGDSALYLCASSLGLPTYEQYFGPGTRLTVT.

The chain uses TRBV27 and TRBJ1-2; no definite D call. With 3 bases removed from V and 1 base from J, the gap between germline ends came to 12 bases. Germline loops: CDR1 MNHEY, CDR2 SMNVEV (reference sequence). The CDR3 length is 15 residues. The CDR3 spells CASSLGYGSNYGYTF. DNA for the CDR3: TGTGCCAGCAGTTTGGGATACGGGAGTAACTATGGCTACACCTTC.

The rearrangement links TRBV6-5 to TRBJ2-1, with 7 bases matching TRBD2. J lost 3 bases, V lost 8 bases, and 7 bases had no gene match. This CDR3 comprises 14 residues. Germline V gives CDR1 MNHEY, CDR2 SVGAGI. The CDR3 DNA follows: TGTGCCAGCCGTCGGGCGGGGGACTACAATGAGCAGTTCTTC. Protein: CASRRAGDYNEQFF.

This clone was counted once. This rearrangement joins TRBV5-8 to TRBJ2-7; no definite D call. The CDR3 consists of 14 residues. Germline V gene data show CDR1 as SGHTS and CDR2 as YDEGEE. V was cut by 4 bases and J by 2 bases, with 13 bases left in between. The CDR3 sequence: CASSLMSNTYEQYF. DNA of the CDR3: TGTGCCAGCAGCCTGATGAGTAATACCTACGAGCAGTACTTC.

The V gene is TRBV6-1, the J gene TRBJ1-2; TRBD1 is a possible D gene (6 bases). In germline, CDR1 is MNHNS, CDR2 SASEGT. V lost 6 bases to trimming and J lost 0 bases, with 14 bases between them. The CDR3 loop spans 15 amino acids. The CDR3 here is CASSALGTTNYGYTF. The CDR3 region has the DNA TGTGCCAGCAGCGCCCTCGGGACAACTAACTATGGCTACACCTTC.

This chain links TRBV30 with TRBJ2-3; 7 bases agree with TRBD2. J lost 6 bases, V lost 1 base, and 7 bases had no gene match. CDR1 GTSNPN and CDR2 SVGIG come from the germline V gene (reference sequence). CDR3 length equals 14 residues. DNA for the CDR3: TGTGCCTGGAGTGGAGCGGGGATTTCGGATACGCAGTATTTT. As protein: CAWSGAGISDTQYF.

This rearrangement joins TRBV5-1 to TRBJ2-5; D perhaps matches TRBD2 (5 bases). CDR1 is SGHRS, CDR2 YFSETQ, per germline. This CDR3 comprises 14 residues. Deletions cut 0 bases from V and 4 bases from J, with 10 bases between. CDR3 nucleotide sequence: TGCGCCAGCAGCTTGGTGGCGAGCGGAGAGACCCAGTACTTC. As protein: CASSLVASGETQYF.

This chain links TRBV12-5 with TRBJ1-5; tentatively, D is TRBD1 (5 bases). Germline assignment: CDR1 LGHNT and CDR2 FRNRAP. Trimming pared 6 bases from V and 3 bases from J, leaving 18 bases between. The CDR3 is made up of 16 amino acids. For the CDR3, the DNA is TGTGCTAGTGGCCTCGGACACGAAATTTTCAATCAGCCCCAGCATTTT. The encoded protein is CASGLGHEIFNQPQHF.

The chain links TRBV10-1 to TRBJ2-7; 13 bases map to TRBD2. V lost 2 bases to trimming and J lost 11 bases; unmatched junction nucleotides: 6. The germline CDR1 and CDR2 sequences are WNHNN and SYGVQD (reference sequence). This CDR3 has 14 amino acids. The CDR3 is CASSERTSGSAKYF. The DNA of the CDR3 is TGCGCCAGCAGTGAGAGGACTAGCGGGAGTGCCAAGTACTTC.

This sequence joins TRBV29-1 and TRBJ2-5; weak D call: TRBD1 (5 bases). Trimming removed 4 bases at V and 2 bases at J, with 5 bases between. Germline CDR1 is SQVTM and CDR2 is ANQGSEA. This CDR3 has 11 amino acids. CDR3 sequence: CSVAGQETQYF. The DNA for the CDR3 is TGCAGCGTTGCAGGGCAAGAGACCCAGTACTTC.